This TCR beta chain came from a study of T cell responses to AZD1222 COVID-19 vaccine. Study-wide findings and caveats: Recipients of two AZD1222 doses showed rising Spike-specific TCR breadth and depth. The sample set comprised mostly white British donors with more females, and clonal diversity was possibly underestimated.

In regard to this clone: The antigen is unknown.

Trimming stripped 1 base from V and 3 bases from J, with 16 bases between. The length of the CDR3 is 17 residues. Germline V gives CDR1 LGHDT, CDR2 YNNKEL (reference sequence). Measured with immunoSEQ multiplex PCR; TCRdb has only the in-frame clones, and not every one. The sample consists of about 66,000 clones, about four fifths of them appearing once. This clonotype was sampled from an adult in good health. The V and J genes are TRBV3-1 (or the pseudogene TRBV3-2) and TRBJ1-5; D remains unclear. The sequencing here drew on peripheral blood, taken on day 0 of MenACWY control vaccination. The DNA of the CDR3 is TGTGCCAGCAGCCAAGCTAGATGGCCTAATGACAATCAGCCCCAGCATTTT. It is translated as CASSQARWPNDNQPQHF.